This T cell receptor beta chain was found in a study of blood T cell repertoires in COVID-19 (dated by TCRdb to 2018 to 2020). A note on the overall study: Samples from collaborators originated in the United States, Italy and Spain and spanned both the acute and convalescent phases of COVID-19. The repertoires were released in a freely available public database intended as a resource for research on the immune response to SARS-CoV-2. Where HLA class I and class II types were available, the types were taken from metadata supplied by the sample provider, not from assay-based typing. Samples came from the ongoing ImmuneRACE study (first 160 participants) plus 1,254 subjects from 6 global collaborators. Deeply sampled blood TCRbeta repertoires from subjects exposed to, actively infected with, or recovered from COVID-19 were included in the dataset. The prospective study material was composed of cDNA or gDNA derived from T cells, B-cell-depleted T cells, or PBMCs. Nearly every sample came with metadata listing a de-identified subject ID, COVID-19 status, age in years and sex. The full study reports these points: How much clinical and demographic metadata was included differed by source and by participant, and the metadata was provided uncurated.

Participants in the prospective study were enrolled through a virtual design, were aged 18 to 89 years, and lived in 24 United States geographic areas. Cohort assignment in the prospective study relied on participant-reported clinical history from a screening survey and a study questionnaire. Recovered participants in ImmuneRACE Cohort 3 were defined as having two consecutive negative NP/OP PCR tests, clearance from a healthcare professional, or resolution of symptoms. In the prospective study, mobile phlebotomists collected whole blood, serum and a nasopharyngeal or oropharyngeal swab from each participant. Additional blood draws and questionnaires over an approximately 2-month period could optionally be provided by prospective study participants. Blood samples from the prospective study were shipped frozen or at room temperature prior to DNA extraction. Comment on this clone: Its antigen is not yet known. No base quality values were provided; no much bigger clone lies one nucleotide off.

TCRbeta CDR3 regions were amplified from genomic DNA by means of the immunoSEQ Assay, a bias-controlled multiplex PCR. The original pipeline was this. Nucleated cell counts per sample were estimated from amplification of reference gene primers within the assay. To quantify the absolute abundance of each unique TCRbeta CDR3 rearrangement, sequence reads were collapsed and filtered. Productive Simpson clonality was computed per sample as the square root of Simpson's diversity index over productive rearrangements. What TCRdb holds here is the immuneACCESS table cut down to in-frame rearrangements. Part of the clones is not present; checked against another copy, under half of the missing clones reflect an unresolved V gene, and the others are unexplained. V, J and clone size reflect that table, while D and trimming were determined from the DNA. The sample has roughly 290,000 clones on record, approximately 85% of them singletons. The top ten hold roughly 2.2% of the sample.

V and J lose 4 bases and 2 bases, and a span of 9 bases separates them. There are 15 amino acids in the CDR3, from cysteine to phenylalanine inclusive. Only CDR3 DNA remains: 45 bases, in frame from the first base. CDR1 and CDR2 are read off the germline V gene (reference sequence) as LGHDT and YNNKEL. The sequence derives from a man aged 25-45 years who had recovered from COVID-19. The sample taken for sequencing was PBMCs or T cells enriched from blood (not recorded which). The chain is assembled from TRBV3-1 (or the pseudogene TRBV3-2) and TRBJ1-6; a weak D assignment points to TRBD1 (6 bases agree). The nucleotides are TGTGCCAGCAGCCCTGAGGGGGCCTATAATTCACCCCTCCACTTT. Translation gives CASSPEGAYNSPLHF.